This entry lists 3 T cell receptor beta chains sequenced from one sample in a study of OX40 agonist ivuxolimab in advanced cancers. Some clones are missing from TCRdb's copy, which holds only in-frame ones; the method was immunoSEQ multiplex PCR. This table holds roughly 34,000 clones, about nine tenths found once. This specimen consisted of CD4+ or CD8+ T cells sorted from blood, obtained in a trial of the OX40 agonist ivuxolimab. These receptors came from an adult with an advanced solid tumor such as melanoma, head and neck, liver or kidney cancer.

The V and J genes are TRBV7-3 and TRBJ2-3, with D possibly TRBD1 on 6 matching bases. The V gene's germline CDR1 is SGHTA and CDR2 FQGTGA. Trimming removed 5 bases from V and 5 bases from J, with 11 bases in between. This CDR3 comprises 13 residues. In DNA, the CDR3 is TGTGCCAGCAGCCTGGGGGCGGGAGATACGCAGTATTTT. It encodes CASSLGAGDTQYF.

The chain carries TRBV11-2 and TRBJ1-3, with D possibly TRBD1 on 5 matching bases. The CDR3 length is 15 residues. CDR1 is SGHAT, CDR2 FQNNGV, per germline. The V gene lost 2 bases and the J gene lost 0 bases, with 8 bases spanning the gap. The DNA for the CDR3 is TGTGCCAGCAGCTTATCGACAGCCTCTGGAAACACCATATATTTT. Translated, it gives CASSLSTASGNTIYF.

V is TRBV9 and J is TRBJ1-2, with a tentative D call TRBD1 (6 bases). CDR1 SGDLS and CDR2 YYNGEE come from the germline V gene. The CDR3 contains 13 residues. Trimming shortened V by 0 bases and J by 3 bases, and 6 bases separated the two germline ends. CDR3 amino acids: CASSVGQDYGYTF. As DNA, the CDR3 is TGTGCCAGCAGCGTAGGACAGGACTATGGCTACACCTTC.